This T cell receptor beta chain is drawn from a study of control samples from healthy donors and cancer patients. The ends lost 6 bases at V and 2 bases at J; junction bases unmatched: 7. CDR3 length: 15 amino acids. The germline V gene has CDR1 MNHEY and CDR2 SMNVEV (reference sequence). Sequencing used immunoSEQ multiplex PCR; TCRdb keeps in-frame clones, though not all of them. The table includes 190,000 or so clones, around 93% detected once. The TCR comes from a young man in good health. Sequencing input: blood. V and J are TRBV27 and TRBJ1-3; 7 nucleotides line up with TRBD1. The CDR3 DNA is TGTGCCAGCAGCCCGACCGGGACAGCTGGAAACACCATATATTTT. This gives the protein CASSPTGTAGNTIYF.